The rows below give T cell receptor beta chains drawn from one sample of a study of blood T cell repertoires in COVID-19. This table comes from immunoSEQ multiplex PCR, and its TCRdb copy is limited to in-frame clones, with some not included. There are 100,000 to 150,000 clones in the sample; about 85% occur only once, and roughly 9% lies in the top ten. The sequencing input was peripheral blood. These receptors all come from a man between 35 and 55 years old with active or convalescent COVID-19. The conserved cysteine and the conserved F or W are not part of the CDR3 here.

TRBJ2-3 TRBV13 ASRPGLFTDTQY
TRBJ1-6 TRBV19 ASSPYGQELRSPLH
TRBJ1-6 TRBV27 ASSLDRGGNSPLH
TRBJ1-1 TRBV4-2 ASSPGLERGYTEAF
TRBJ1-1 TRBV6-5 ASSYTPTGMNTEAF
TRBJ2-3 TRBV5-6 ASSSNRGKGSTDTQY
TRBJ2-2 TRBV6-6 ASTTQDYTGELF
TRBJ2-7 TRBV6-1 ASSEYGSKPTIYEQY
TRBJ1-4 TRBV4-2 ASSIPGGGSEKLF
TRBJ1-2 TRBV10-3 AISDQRQGHYGYT
TRBJ1-2 TRBV6-7 ASSYRGVGYT
TRBJ1-6 TRBV2 ASSEDFGGSGNSPLH
TRBJ1-5 TRBV6-4 ASSLRDVNSRGVTQH
TRBJ2-1 TRBV10-2 AIETDHNEQF
TRBJ2-7 TRBV6-5 ASSPGTSSYEQY
TRBJ2-7 TRBV29-1 SVVGAGDEQY
TRBJ2-4 TRBV15 ATSRGDRGPKNIQY
TRBJ2-7 TRBV24-1 ATTLSGTKDEQY
TRBJ1-6 TRBV3-1/TRBV3-2 ASSHRQGSSPLH
TRBJ2-1 TRBV7-3 ASSHGQIYNEQF
TRBJ2-7 TRBV10-1 ASSEGDRNSYEQY
TRBJ2-5 TRBV14 ASSQADRWETQY
TRBJ2-1 TRBV5-4 ASSLSGAQTRF
TRBJ1-1 TRBV6-1 ASSEGAANTEAF